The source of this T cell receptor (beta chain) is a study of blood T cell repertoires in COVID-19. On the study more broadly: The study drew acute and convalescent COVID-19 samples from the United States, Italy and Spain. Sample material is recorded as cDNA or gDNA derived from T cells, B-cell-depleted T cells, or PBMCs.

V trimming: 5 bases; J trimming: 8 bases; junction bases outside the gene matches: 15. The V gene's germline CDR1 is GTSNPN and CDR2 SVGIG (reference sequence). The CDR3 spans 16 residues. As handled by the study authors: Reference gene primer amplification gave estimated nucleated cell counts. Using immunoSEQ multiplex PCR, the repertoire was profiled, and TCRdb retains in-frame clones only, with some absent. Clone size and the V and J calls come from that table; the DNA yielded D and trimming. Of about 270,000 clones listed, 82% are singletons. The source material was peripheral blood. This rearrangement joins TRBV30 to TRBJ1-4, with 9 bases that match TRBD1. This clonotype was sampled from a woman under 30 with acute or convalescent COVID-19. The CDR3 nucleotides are TGTGCCTGGGCACCCTACTCCGGGACAGGGATCGAAAAACTGTTTTTT. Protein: CAWAPYSGTGIEKLFF.